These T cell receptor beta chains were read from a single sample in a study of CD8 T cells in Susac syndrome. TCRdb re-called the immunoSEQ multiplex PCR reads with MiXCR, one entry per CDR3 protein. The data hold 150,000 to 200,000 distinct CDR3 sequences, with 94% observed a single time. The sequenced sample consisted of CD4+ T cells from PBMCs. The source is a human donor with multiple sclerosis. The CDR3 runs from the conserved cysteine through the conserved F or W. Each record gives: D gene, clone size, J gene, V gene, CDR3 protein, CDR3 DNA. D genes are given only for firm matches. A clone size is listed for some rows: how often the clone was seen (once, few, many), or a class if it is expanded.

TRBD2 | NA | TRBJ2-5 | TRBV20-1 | CSASGLGQETQYF | TGCAGTGCTTCGGGACTAGGACAAGAGACCCAGTACTTC
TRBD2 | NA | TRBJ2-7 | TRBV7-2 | CASSGLGAGGYEQYF | TGTGCCAGCAGCGGGCTAGGGGCGGGAGGTTACGAGCAGTACTTC
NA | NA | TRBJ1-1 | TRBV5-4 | CASSFGKAENTEAFF | TGTGCCAGCAGCTTCGGGAAGGCTGAGAACACTGAAGCTTTCTTT
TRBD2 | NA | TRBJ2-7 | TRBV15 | CATSGRGSFSDEQYF | TGTGCCACCAGCGGGAGGGGTTCTTTCTCCGACGAGCAGTACTTC
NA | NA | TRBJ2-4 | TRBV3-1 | CASSQWDSAKNIQYF | TGTGCCAGCAGCCAATGGGACTCGGCCAAAAACATTCAGTACTTC
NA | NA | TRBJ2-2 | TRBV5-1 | CASSWSDGELFF | TGCGCCAGCAGCTGGAGCGACGGGGAGCTGTTTTTT
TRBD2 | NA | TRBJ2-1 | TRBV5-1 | CASSLGGRENNEQFF | TGCGCCAGCAGCTTAGGCGGGAGAGAGAACAATGAGCAGTTCTTC
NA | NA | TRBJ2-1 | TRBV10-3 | CAIRTPGSEQFF | TGTGCCATCAGGACCCCCGGGAGCGAGCAGTTCTTC
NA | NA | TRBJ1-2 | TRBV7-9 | CASTPGGTDYGYTF | TGTGCCAGCACCCCGGGGGGCACTGACTATGGCTACACCTTC
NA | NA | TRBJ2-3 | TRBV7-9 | CAAHRGGADTQYF | TGTGCCGCCCACCGGGGTGGGGCAGATACGCAGTATTTT
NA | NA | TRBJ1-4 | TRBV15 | CATSRAPTGFSEKLFF | TGTGCCACCAGCAGAGCCCCCACAGGGTTTAGTGAAAAACTGTTTTTT
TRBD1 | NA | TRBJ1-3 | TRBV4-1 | CASSQGNRGADTIYF | TGCGCCAGCAGCCAAGGAAACAGGGGGGCCGACACCATATATTTT
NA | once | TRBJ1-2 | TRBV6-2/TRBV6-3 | CASSQRHYGYTF | TGTGCCAGCAGCCAAAGACACTATGGCTACACCTTC
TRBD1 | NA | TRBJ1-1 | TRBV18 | CASSPTLGQGGTEAFF | TGTGCCAGCTCACCGACCTTAGGACAGGGTGGCACTGAAGCTTTCTTT
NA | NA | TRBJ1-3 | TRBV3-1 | CASSLRPGGNTIYF | TGTGCCAGCAGCCTGCGGCCCGGGGGAAACACCATATATTTT
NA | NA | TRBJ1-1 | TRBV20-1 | CSATDDPNTEAFF | TGCAGTGCTACGGACGACCCGAACACTGAAGCTTTCTTT
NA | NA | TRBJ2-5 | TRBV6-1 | CASIEGRGAKWGKETQYF | TGTGCCAGCATCGAGGGAAGGGGTGCCAAGTGGGGTAAAGAGACCCAGTACTTC
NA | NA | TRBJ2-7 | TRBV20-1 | CSASSTKSSYEQYF | TGCAGTGCTAGTTCAACGAAGAGCTCCTACGAGCAGTACTTC
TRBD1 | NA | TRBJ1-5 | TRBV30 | CAWGTGASQPQHF | TGTGCCTGGGGGACAGGGGCATCTCAGCCCCAGCATTTT
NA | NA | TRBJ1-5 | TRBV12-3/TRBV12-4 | CASSLTGINQPQHF | TGTGCCAGCAGCCTTACAGGGATCAATCAGCCCCAGCATTTT
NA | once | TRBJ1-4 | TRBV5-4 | CASSPGPSRANEKLFF | TGTGCCAGCAGCCCAGGTCCCAGCAGGGCGAATGAAAAACTGTTTTTT
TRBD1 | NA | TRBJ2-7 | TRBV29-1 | CSTRDSLVHEQYF | TGCAGCACCCGGGACAGCCTAGTCCACGAGCAGTACTTC